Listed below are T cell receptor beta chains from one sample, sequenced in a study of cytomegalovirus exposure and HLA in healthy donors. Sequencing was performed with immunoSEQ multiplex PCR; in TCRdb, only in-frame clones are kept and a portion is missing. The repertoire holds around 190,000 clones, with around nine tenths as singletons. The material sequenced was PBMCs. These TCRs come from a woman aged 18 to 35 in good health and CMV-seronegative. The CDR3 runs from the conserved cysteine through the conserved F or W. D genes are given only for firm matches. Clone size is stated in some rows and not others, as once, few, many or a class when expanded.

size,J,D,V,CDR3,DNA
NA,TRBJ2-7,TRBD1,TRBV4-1,CASSQPTPGTGYEQYF,TGCGCCAGCAGCCAACCGACTCCCGGGACAGGTTACGAGCAGTACTTC
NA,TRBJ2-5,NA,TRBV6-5,CASSEGPQETQYF,TGTGCCAGCAGTGAGGGCCCCCAAGAGACCCAGTACTTC
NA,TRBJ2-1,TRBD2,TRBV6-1,CASSGRTRPSFSYNEQFF,TGTGCCAGCAGTGGTAGGACTAGACCTTCCTTCTCCTACAATGAGCAGTTCTTC
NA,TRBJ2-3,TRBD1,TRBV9,CASSVGTGTGGGSTDTQYF,TGTGCCAGCAGCGTAGGGACCGGGACAGGGGGCGGTAGCACAGATACGCAGTATTTT
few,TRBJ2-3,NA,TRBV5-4,CASSLGGLTDTQYF,TGTGCCAGCAGCTTGGGGGGACTCACAGATACGCAGTATTTT
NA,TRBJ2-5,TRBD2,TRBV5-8,CASSQALAGKETQYF,TGTGCCAGCAGCCAAGCCCTAGCGGGGAAAGAGACCCAGTACTTC
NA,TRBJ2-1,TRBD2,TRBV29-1,CSVSSGGNEQFF,TGCAGCGTTTCTAGCGGGGGGAATGAGCAGTTCTTC
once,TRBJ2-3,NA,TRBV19,CASSIVGVDTQYF,TGTGCCAGTAGTATAGTGGGAGTAGATACGCAGTATTTT
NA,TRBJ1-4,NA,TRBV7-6,CASSLGRNEKLFF,TGTGCCAGCAGCTTAGGGAGAAATGAAAAACTGTTTTTT
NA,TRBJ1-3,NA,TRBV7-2,CASSTTGSSGNTIYF,TGTGCCAGCAGCACAACAGGGAGCTCTGGAAACACCATATATTTT